Following are 10 T cell receptor beta chains from one sample sequenced in a study of PD-1 blockade in classical Hodgkin lymphoma (dated by TCRdb to 2020 to 2022). To prepare the library, the immunoSEQ multiplex PCR assay was applied. Held by TCRdb, this immuneACCESS table contains in-frame sequences only and omits some clones. Under half of the omission traces to an unresolved V gene where checked; the cause of the rest is unknown. The sample table lists some 4,500 clones, roughly 70% of them with a count of one. The top ten hold 25% to 30% of the sample. The time point label, read with the paper, signifies: cycle 4 day 1 (C4D1), after less than 7 weeks of nivolumab. All trial patients had relapsed after autologous stem cell transplantation, with cohorts A, B and C differing in prior brentuximab vedotin exposure. The material was peripheral blood mononuclear cells (PBMCs), obtained before the fourth cycle of nivolumab. These receptors were obtained from a human donor with classical Hodgkin lymphoma.

Points on this clone: A junction end diverges from the germline sequence, so it may reflect a read error. The chain employs TRBV5-1 and TRBJ2-3; D is ambiguous. The CDR3 totals 11 residues. The germline V gene has CDR1 SGHRS and CDR2 YFSETQ. The CDR3 region is CASSFPPPPEF. The CDR3 DNA is TGCGCCAGCAGCTTCCCACCGCCCCCGGAATTT.

The chain carries TRBV21-1 and TRBJ2-5; the table's D call, TRBD2, has no DNA check behind it. TRBV21-1 is described as a pseudogene. There are 15 residues in the CDR3. CDR3 amino acids: CASGPSGQAKETQYF. The CDR3 bases are TGTGCCAGCGGGCCTAGCGGGCAGGCCAAAGAGACCCAGTACTTC.

CDR3 loop: CASSLSQRGQRGYTF. DNA of the CDR3: TGTGCCAGCAGTTTATCTCAGAGGGGGCAAAGAGGCTACACCTTC. The chain joins TRBV28 to TRBJ1-2; 7 nucleotides match TRBD1. This CDR3 has 15 amino acids. Germline CDR1 reads MDHEN; CDR2 reads SYDVKM. J gave up 8 bases and V 1 base, and 10 bases lay outside the gene matches.

This chain joins TRBV7-2 and TRBJ2-1; 11 nucleotides align to TRBD2. CDR1 is SGHTA, CDR2 FQGNSA, per germline. With V trimmed by 1 base and J by 4 bases, 3 bases remained unmatched. The CDR3 loop spans 16 amino acids. The CDR3 bases are TGTGCCAGCAGCTTAGGACTAGCGGGGATTTACAATGAGCAGTTCTTC. It encodes CASSLGLAGIYNEQFF.

The chain couples TRBV5-1 to TRBJ2-5, with unresolved D. Germline loops: CDR1 SGHRS, CDR2 YFSETQ. The CDR3 consists of 13 residues. Between the trimmed V and J ends, which lost 0 bases and 1 base, there was a span of 4 bases. As DNA, the CDR3 is TGCGCCAGCAGCTTGGACACCCAAGAGACCCAGTACTTC. Encoded protein: CASSLDTQETQYF.

The gene calls are TRBV27 and TRBJ1-1, with 9 nucleotides matching TRBD1. The CDR3 consists of 17 residues. CDR1 and CDR2 (germline): MNHEY, SMNVEV (reference sequence). J was trimmed by 4 bases and V by 3 bases; bases with no gene match: 12. The CDR3 sequence: CASSFRGTGIFSTEAFF. As DNA, the CDR3 is TGTGCCAGCAGTTTTCGCGGGACAGGGATTTTCAGCACTGAAGCTTTCTTT.

This chain joins TRBV4-1 and TRBJ1-2; 8 bases agree with TRBD1. Germline V lookup: CDR1 MGHRA, CDR2 YSYEKL. Trimming at V came to 1 base and at J to 8 bases, leaving 6 bases not matched to a gene. CDR3 length: 14 residues. CDR3 in DNA: TGCGCCAGCAGCCAAGGGGGACAGGCTCGGGGCTACACCTTC. It codes for CASSQGGQARGYTF.

The genes are TRBV5-4 and TRBJ2-5; D unresolved. V was clipped by 5 bases and J by 1 base, with 12 bases between them. Germline assignment: CDR1 SGHNT and CDR2 YYREEE (reference sequence). The CDR3 is 14 amino acids. DNA for the CDR3: TGTGCCAGCAGGGCCGAATTGATCCAAGAGACCCAGTACTTC. This sequence encodes CASRAELIQETQYF.

V usage is TRBV6-6 and J usage is TRBJ2-1; 7 bases agree with TRBD1. V was clipped by 4 bases and J by 7 bases; unmatched bases: 13. Germline CDR1 MNHNY, CDR2 SVGAGI (reference sequence). CDR3 length equals 16 residues. CDR3 sequence (DNA): TGTGCCAGCAGTTCATCAGGGACAGTAGGTAGGAATGAGCAGTTCTTC. As protein: CASSSSGTVGRNEQFF.

In this sample, this clone turned up a few times. V gene TRBV28 combines with J gene TRBJ1-1; 9 bases are shared with TRBD1. Germline loops: CDR1 MDHEN, CDR2 SYDVKM. The CDR3 has 14 amino acids. Trimming removed 5 bases from V and 4 bases from J; junction bases left unmatched: 5. The CDR3 DNA follows: TGTGCCAGCAGTCTGGACAGGGGAGTCACTGAAGCTTTCTTT. This codes for CASSLDRGVTEAFF.